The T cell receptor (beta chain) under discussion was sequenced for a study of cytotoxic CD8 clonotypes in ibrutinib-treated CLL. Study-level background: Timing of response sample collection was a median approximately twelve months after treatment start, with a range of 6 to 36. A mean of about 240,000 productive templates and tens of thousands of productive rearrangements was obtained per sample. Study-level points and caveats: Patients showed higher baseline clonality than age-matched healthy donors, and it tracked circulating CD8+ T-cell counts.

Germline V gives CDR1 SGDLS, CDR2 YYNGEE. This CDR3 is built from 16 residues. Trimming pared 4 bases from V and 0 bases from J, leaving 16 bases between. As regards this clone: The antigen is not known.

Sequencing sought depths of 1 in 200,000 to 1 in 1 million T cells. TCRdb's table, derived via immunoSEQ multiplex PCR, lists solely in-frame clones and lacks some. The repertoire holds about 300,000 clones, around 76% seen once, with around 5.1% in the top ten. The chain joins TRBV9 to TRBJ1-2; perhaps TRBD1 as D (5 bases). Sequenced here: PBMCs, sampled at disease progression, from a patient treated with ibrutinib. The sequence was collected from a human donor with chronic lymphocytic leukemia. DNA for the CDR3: TGTGCCAGCAGCCCAGCGGGGGGGGTAGCTAACTATGGCTACACCTTC. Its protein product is CASSPAGGVANYGYTF.